The T cell receptor beta chain under discussion was sequenced for a study of CD8 T cells in ankylosing spondylitis. MiXCR, run by TCRdb on the 5' RACE reads, gives a single entry per CDR3 protein. Of roughly 470,000 distinct CDR3 sequences listed, about 24% are singletons. Trimming removed 5 bases from V and 3 bases from J, with 13 bases in between. The CDR3 is made up of 13 amino acids. In germline, CDR1 is DFQATT, CDR2 SNEGSKA (reference sequence). There are a few counts of this clonotype. Its specificity is unknown. General observations from the study: CD8+ by phenotype, disease-linked clones were relatively rare in peripheral blood. Apparently characteristic of ankylosing spondylitis blood was a TCR beta motif (fewer than ten highly homologous variants).

V is TRBV20-1 and J is TRBJ1-2; possibly TRBD1 for D (6 bases). The sample was blood, either unsorted or a sorted T cell fraction (not recorded which). This receptor was identified in a male donor with ankylosing spondylitis. CDR3 nucleotides: TGCAGTGCTTACAGGGTTGGTGACTATGGCTACACCTTC. This sequence encodes CSAYRVGDYGYTF.